The clone carrying this T cell receptor (beta chain) was picked up many times. What it binds is unknown. This CDR3 has 14 amino acids. V lost 1 base, J lost 4 bases, and 10 bases lay in between. The germline V gene encodes CDR1 MNHNS and CDR2 SASEGT. Amplification of the TCR beta CDR3 regions used RNA transcripts (as template). HTBI primers primed a first-round RT-PCR, and a second-round multiplex PCR followed. TCRdb used MiXCR to reprocess the multiplex PCR reads, holding one entry per CDR3 protein. The sample carries 450,000 or so distinct CDR3 sequences, approximately 15% recorded once. The PBMC fraction was derived from about 9.2 ml of fresh peripheral blood. This record comes from a study of Graves' ophthalmopathy and Graves' hyperthyroidism. Findings and limits, study-wide: The model's prediction of ophthalmopathy progression had 70.59% sensitivity and around 72% specificity.

Material: blood. The chain links TRBV6-1 to TRBJ1-2; D uncertain. This receptor was identified in a woman younger than 45 with Graves' ophthalmopathy. The CDR3 DNA reads TGTGCCAGCAGTGAAGGTTGGGGAGGCTATGGCTACACCTTC. Its protein product is CASSEGWGGYGYTF.